This is a list of T cell receptor beta chains from one sample in a study of T cell responses to AZD1222 COVID-19 vaccine. Profiling relied on immunoSEQ multiplex PCR, and the TCRdb table lists in-frame clones only, not all of them. The sample has 100,000 to 150,000 clones, 80% to 90% seen once. Sample: peripheral blood, taken on day 0 of AZD1222 vaccination. The receptors come from an adult in good health. CDR3s include the opening cysteine and the closing phenylalanine or tryptophan. The order of the fields is clone size, J gene, CDR3 length, V gene, D gene, CDR3 protein, CDR3 DNA. D genes are given only for firm matches. Clone size, where shown, is once, few, many, or a class for clones that have expanded.

- TRBJ1-4 14 TRBV12-5 - CASGLGGAEEKLFF TGTGCTAGTGGTTTAGGGGGGGCAGAAGAAAAACTGTTTTTT
- TRBJ2-7 13 TRBV5-1 - CASSLAAGYEQYF TGCGCCAGCAGCTTGGCCGCAGGGTACGAGCAGTACTTC
- TRBJ1-1 14 TRBV19 TRBD1 CASSLDRGAGRAFF TGTGCCAGTAGTCTGGACAGGGGCGCTGGGAGAGCTTTCTTT
- TRBJ1-2 12 TRBV18 - CASSPAAGGYTF TGTGCCAGCTCACCGGCGGCAGGCGGCTACACCTTC
- TRBJ1-4 15 TRBV5-1 - CASSFQVATNEKLFF TGCGCCAGCAGCTTCCAGGTCGCAACTAATGAAAAACTGTTTTTT
- TRBJ1-5 15 TRBV6-1 - CASSEATGYRQPQHF TGTGCCAGCAGTGAAGCAACAGGGTACCGTCAGCCCCAGCATTTT
- TRBJ1-2 13 TRBV5-1 - CASSPDSHYGYTF TGCGCCAGCAGCCCCGACAGTCACTATGGCTACACCTTC
- TRBJ1-1 12 TRBV7-9 - CASIAGRNEAFF TGTGCCAGCATTGCAGGACGCAATGAAGCTTTCTTT
- TRBJ1-1 15 TRBV6-5 TRBD1 CASSYTGGSGTEAFF TGTGCCAGCAGTTACACAGGGGGCTCGGGGACTGAAGCTTTCTTT
- TRBJ2-7 15 TRBV18 - CASSPPGTPSYEQYF TGTGCCAGCTCACCCCCCGGGACACCGTCCTACGAGCAGTACTTC
- TRBJ2-4 14 TRBV7-6 - CASSSPQGGDIQYF TGTGCCAGCAGCTCCCCCCAGGGAGGTGACATTCAGTACTTC
- TRBJ2-5 15 TRBV9 TRBD1 CASSPGTGGVETQYF TGTGCCAGCAGCCCAGGGACAGGGGGAGTAGAGACCCAGTACTTC
- TRBJ1-4 16 TRBV6-5 - CASSYLWTTSDEKLFF TGTGCCAGCAGTTACCTATGGACAACATCGGATGAAAAACTGTTTTTT
- TRBJ1-5 15 TRBV6-6 TRBD1 CASSIKTGWEQPQHF TGTGCCAGCAGTATAAAGACAGGGTGGGAACAGCCCCAGCATTTT
once TRBJ1-4 13 TRBV12-3/TRBV12-4 - CASSWTINEKLFF TGTGCCAGCAGTTGGACTATCAATGAAAAACTGTTTTTT
- TRBJ2-5 13 TRBV21-1 - CASSKRGKGTQYF TGTGCCAGCAGCAAAAGAGGAAAGGGGACCCAGTACTTC
- TRBJ1-4 14 TRBV6-2/TRBV6-3 - CASSSRQRDEKLFF TGTGCCAGCAGTTCCCGACAGAGGGATGAAAAACTGTTTTTT
- TRBJ1-2 15 TRBV5-1 TRBD1 CASSLTGTVRYGYTF TGCGCCAGCAGCTTAACTGGGACAGTACGCTATGGCTACACCTTC
- TRBJ1-5 15 TRBV27 - CASSLSGEGNQPQHF TGTGCCAGCAGTTTATCGGGAGAGGGCAATCAGCCCCAGCATTTT
- TRBJ2-1 14 TRBV27 TRBD2 CASSREGPYNEQFF TGTGCCAGCAGTCGGGAGGGCCCCTACAATGAGCAGTTCTTC
- TRBJ1-5 20 TRBV28 TRBD1 CASSSLWDRGSGRSNQPQHF TGTGCCAGCAGTTCACTCTGGGACAGGGGGTCAGGAAGGAGCAATCAGCCCCAGCATTTT
few TRBJ2-2 13 TRBV11-2 - CASSLDSGGELFF TGTGCCAGCAGCTTAGATTCCGGCGGGGAGCTGTTTTTT
- TRBJ1-1 15 TRBV9 TRBD1 CASSTRQGMNTEAFF TGTGCCAGCAGCACGCGACAGGGAATGAACACTGAAGCTTTCTTT
- TRBJ1-1 13 TRBV27 - CASSLRGRTEAFF TGTGCCAGCAGTTTACGAGGTAGGACTGAAGCTTTCTTT
- TRBJ2-7 17 TRBV5-4 TRBD2 CASSLAASGRDSYEQYF TGTGCCAGCAGCTTGGCCGCCAGCGGGAGGGATTCCTACGAGCAGTACTTC
- TRBJ1-5 14 TRBV19 - CASSRGGPSQPQHF TGTGCCAGTAGTAGGGGGGGGCCGAGTCAGCCCCAGCATTTT
- TRBJ2-5 14 TRBV5-1 TRBD2 CASMAGGPGETQYF TGCGCCAGCATGGCGGGAGGGCCAGGGGAGACCCAGTACTTC
- TRBJ1-4 10 TRBV6-5 - CASGGEKLFF TGTGCTTCGGGAGGCGAAAAACTGTTTTTT
- TRBJ2-5 12 TRBV24-1 TRBD2 CATRGGAETQYF TGTGCCACCCGGGGGGGGGCTGAGACCCAGTACTTC
- TRBJ1-2 14 TRBV7-9 - CASSLGMANYGYTF TGTGCCAGCAGCTTGGGGATGGCTAACTATGGCTACACCTTC
- TRBJ1-6 15 TRBV7-9 TRBD1 CASRKQGERNSPLHF TGTGCCAGCAGGAAACAGGGGGAAAGGAATTCACCCCTCCACTTT